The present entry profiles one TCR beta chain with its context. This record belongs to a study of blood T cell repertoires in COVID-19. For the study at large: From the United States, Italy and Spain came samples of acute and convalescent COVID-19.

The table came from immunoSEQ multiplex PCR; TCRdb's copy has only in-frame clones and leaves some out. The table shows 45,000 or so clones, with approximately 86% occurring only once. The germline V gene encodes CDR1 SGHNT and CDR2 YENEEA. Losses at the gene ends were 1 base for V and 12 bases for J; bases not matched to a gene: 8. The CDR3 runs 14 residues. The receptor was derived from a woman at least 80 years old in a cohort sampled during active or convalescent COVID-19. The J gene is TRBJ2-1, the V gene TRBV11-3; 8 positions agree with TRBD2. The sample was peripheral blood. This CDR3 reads CASSLGGPGLGQFF. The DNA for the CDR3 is TGTGCCAGCAGCTTAGGGGGGCCGGGACTAGGGCAGTTCTTC. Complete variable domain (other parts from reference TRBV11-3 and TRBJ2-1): EAGVVQSPRYKIIEKKQPVAFWCNPISGHNTLYWYLQNLGQGPELLIRYENEEAVDDSQLPKDRFSAERLKGVDSTLKIQPAELGDSAVYLCASSLGGPGLGQFFGPGTRLTVL.